This paragraph covers one T cell receptor (beta chain) sequence. Its antigen is not known. The data derive from a study of Ad26.COV2.S vaccination and SARS-CoV-2 variants. Study-level information: It was the COV1001 Ad26.COV2.S trial arm that included the donor. Into the muscle, Ad26.COV2.S was dosed once or twice, 56 days apart.

Study outcomes and limitations: Breadth and depth estimates from TCRs may understate total T cell responses. Substantial breadth was reportedly displayed by spike-specific CD8+ and CD4+ T cell responses after vaccination.

Only in-frame clones appear in the TCRdb table, and some are missing; sequencing was by immunoSEQ multiplex PCR. Counted here are about 450,000 clones, approximately 89% occurring once; the ten biggest clones make up 2.5% to 3%. As to treatment: around 19 received Ad26.COV2.S at low or high dose, single or two shots; 5 received placebo; per-sample allocation not given. Material that was analyzed had been drawn on day 63 after the first vaccine or placebo injection. This material consisted of peripheral blood, taken in a trial of Ad26.COV2.S vaccine versus placebo. The TCR was taken from a person aged 18-60 years who received the Ad26.COV2.S COVID-19 vaccine or a placebo.

The CDR3 loop reads CASSQVLDASGNTIYF. The CDR3 DNA is TGTGCCAGCAGCCAAGTCCTGGACGCTTCTGGAAACACCATATATTTT. V and J are TRBV3-1 (or the pseudogene TRBV3-2) and TRBJ1-3; D gene uncertain. The CDR3 is 16 residues long. Deletions cut 1 base from V and 1 base from J, with 11 bases between. Germline CDR1 is LGHDT and CDR2 is YNNKEL (reference sequence).